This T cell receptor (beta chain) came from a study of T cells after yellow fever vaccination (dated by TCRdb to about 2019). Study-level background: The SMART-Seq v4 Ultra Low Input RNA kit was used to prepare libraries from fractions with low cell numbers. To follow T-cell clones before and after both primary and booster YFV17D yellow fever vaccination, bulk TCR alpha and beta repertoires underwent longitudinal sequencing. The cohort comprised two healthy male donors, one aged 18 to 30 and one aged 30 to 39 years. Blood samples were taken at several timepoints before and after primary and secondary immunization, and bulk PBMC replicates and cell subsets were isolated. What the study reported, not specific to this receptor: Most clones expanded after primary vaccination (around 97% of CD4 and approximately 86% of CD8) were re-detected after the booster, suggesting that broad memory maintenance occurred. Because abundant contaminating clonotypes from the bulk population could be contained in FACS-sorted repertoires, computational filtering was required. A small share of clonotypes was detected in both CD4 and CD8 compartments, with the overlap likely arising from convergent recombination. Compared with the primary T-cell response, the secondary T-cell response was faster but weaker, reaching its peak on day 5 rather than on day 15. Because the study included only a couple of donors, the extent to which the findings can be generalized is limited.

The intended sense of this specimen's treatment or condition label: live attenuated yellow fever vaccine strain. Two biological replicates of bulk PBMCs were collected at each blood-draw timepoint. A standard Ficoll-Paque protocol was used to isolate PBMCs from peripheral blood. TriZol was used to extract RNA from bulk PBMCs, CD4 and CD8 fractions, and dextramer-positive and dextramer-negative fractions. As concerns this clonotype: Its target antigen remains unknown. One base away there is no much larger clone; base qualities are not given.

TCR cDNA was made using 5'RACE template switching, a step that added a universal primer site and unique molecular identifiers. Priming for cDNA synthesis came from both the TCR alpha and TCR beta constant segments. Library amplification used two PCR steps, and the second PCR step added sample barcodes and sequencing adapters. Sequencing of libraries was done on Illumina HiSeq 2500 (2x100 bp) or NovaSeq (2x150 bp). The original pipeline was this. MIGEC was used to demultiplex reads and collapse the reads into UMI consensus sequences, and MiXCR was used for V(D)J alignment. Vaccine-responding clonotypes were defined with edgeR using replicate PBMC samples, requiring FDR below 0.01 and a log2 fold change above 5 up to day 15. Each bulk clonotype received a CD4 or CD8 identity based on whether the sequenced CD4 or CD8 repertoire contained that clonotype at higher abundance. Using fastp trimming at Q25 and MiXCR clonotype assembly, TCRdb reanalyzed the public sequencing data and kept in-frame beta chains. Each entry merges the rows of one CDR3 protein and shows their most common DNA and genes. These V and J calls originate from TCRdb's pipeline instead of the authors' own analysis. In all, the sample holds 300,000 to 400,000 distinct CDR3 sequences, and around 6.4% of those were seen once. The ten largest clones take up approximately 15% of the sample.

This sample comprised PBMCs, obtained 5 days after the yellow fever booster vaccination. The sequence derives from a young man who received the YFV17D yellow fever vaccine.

The base sequence is TGTGCCACCAGTGCCGGGATGACCTACGAGCAGTACTTC. Translated, this is CATSAGMTYEQYF. This receptor chain uses TRBV15 and TRBJ2-7; possibly the D gene is TRBD2, per 5 matching bases. V lost 6 bases and J lost 2 bases; the stretch between them is 11 bases long. CDR1 is given as LNHNV and CDR2 as YYDKDF, both from the germline V gene (reference sequence). Including the terminal cysteine and phenylalanine, the CDR3 comprises 13 residues. Of the read, only the CDR3 DNA is kept; its 39 bases are in frame from base 1. The reference TRBV15 and TRBJ2-7 proteins fill in what lies around the CDR3, so the full variable domain reads DAMVIQNPRYQVTQFGKPVTLSCSQTLNHNVMYWYQQKSSQAPKLLFHYYDKDFNNEADTPDNFQSRRPNTSFCFLDIRSPGLGDTAMYLCATSAGMTYEQYFGPGTRLTVT.